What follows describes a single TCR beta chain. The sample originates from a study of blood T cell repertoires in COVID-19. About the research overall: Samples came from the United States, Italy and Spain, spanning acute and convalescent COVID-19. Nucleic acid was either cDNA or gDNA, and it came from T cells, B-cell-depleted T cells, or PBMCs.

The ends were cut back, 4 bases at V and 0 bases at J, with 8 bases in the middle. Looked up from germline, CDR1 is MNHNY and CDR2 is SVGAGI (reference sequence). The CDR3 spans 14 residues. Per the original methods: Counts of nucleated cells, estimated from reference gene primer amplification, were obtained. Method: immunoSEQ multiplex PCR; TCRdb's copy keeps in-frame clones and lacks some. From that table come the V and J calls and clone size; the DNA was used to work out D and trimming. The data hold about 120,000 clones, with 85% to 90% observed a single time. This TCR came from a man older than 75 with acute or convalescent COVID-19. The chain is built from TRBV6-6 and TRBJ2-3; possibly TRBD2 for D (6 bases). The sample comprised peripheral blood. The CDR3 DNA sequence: TGTGCCAGCAGTTGGAGCGGGAGCACAGATACGCAGTATTTT. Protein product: CASSWSGSTDTQYF.